This TCR beta chain was observed in a study of T cells in Graves' hyperthyroidism and ophthalmopathy. Study-wide points: Researchers found most expanded thyroid clonotypes above 0.001 in blood as well. Ophthalmopathy stood apart from stable hyperthyroidism in a 13 V-J model.

With respect to this clonotype: Antigen: not known. A much larger clone sits a single nucleotide away, making a read error possible.

Hyperthyroidism patients were newly diagnosed, had disease duration under 2 months, and were aged 18 to 65 years. It was uncontrolled infection, other autoimmune disease, pregnancy or lactation that excluded patients. There were TCR beta CDR3 regions amplified from RNA transcripts. In the first-round RT-PCR of the TCR CDR3, the HTBI primer set was used. Each CDR3 protein is one row after TCRdb ran MiXCR on the multiplex PCR reads. The data contain hundreds of thousands of distinct CDR3 sequences, more than 45% of them singletons. The CDR3 covers 14 residues. Unmatched junction bases numbered 1, after V lost 3 bases and J lost 3 bases. The germline CDR1 and CDR2 sequences are MNHNS and SASEGT.

Sequenced material: peripheral blood or thyroid tissue (not recorded which). The sequence was obtained from a woman in her late teens or twenties with Graves' hyperthyroidism. The chain combines TRBV6-1 with TRBJ2-5; 10 bases align to TRBD1. DNA of the CDR3: TGTGCCAGCAGTGAGACAGGGGGCAAAGAGACCCAGTACTTC. It encodes CASSETGGKETQYF.